The clone carrying this T cell receptor beta chain was counted once. Its antigen is undetermined. The V gene's germline CDR1 is MNHNS and CDR2 SASEGT. The CDR3 is made up of 14 amino acids. Trimming took 6 bases from V and 9 from J; bases not matched to a gene: 8. These data come from a study of shared clonotypes between healthy human individuals. Broader study findings: Represented diversity, genetic and exposure-history alike, was limited by few donors.

The donors were all Caucasian adults (living in Nashville, Tennessee). The study separated CD4+ cells into CD45RA+ naive and CD45RA-negative memory subsets. Genomic DNA from each subset was divided evenly over several immunoSEQ plates. Repertoires were generated with immunoSEQ multiplex PCR, while TCRdb's copy carries only in-frame clones and drops some. This table has approximately 2,000,000 clones, around 90% appearing once. The rearrangement joins TRBV6-1 to TRBJ2-1, with 10 bases lining up with TRBD2. Material: naive CD4+ T cells from PBMCs. Subset: CD45RA+ positively selected. The source is a man younger than 35 in good health. Some clones in this sample may be carry-over from other donors' samples. The CDR3 is CASRGAGGPAEQFF. The CDR3 DNA sequence: TGTGCCAGCAGGGGAGCGGGAGGGCCGGCTGAGCAGTTCTTC.